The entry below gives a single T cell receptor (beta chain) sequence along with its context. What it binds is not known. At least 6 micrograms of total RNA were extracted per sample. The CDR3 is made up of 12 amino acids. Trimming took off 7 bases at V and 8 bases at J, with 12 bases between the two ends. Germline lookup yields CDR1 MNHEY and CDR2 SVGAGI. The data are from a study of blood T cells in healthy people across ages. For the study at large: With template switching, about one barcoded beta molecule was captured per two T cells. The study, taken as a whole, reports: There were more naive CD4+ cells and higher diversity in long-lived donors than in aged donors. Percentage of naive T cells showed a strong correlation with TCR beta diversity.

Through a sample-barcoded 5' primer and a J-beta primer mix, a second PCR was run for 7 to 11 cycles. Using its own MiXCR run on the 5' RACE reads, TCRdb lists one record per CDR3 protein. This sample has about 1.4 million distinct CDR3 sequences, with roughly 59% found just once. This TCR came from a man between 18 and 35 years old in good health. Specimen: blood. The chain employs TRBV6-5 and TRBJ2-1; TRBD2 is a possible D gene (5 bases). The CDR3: CASKDGGYEQFF. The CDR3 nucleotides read TGTGCCAGCAAAGACGGAGGCTATGAGCAGTTCTTC.